This T cell receptor beta chain comes out of a study of CD8+ T cells in alopecia areata. Treatment given: oral pan-JAK inhibitor, 5-10 mg twice daily. This clone has just a few counts. Its antigen is as yet unknown. The study's findings and limits: Within the top 100, expanded CD8+ clones significantly decreased with tofacitinib, as did scalp clonality. Whether baseline CD8+ expansion is linked to response remains uncertain, given a single nonresponder.

Once RNA had been extracted, it was reverse transcribed into cDNA to act as the sequencing template. Repertoires were generated with immunoSEQ multiplex PCR, while TCRdb's copy carries only in-frame clones and drops some. The sample consists of 270,000 or so clones, roughly 50% of them appearing once. There are 18 residues in the CDR3. With 6 bases clipped from V and 7 bases from J, the junction kept 21 bases outside the gene matches. Germline V gene data show CDR1 as SQVTM and CDR2 as ANQGSEA. The sample consisted of CD4+ T cells sorted from blood, taken at week 24, from a patient treated with tofacitinib. This chain uses TRBV29-1 with TRBJ1-2, with 12 nucleotides matching TRBD1. This TCR derives from a human donor with alopecia areata. The CDR3 bases are TGCAGCGTCGCCACCCCCGGGACAGGGGGCAGATCTAGGGGTGGCTACACCTTC. Residues: CSVATPGTGGRSRGGYTF.